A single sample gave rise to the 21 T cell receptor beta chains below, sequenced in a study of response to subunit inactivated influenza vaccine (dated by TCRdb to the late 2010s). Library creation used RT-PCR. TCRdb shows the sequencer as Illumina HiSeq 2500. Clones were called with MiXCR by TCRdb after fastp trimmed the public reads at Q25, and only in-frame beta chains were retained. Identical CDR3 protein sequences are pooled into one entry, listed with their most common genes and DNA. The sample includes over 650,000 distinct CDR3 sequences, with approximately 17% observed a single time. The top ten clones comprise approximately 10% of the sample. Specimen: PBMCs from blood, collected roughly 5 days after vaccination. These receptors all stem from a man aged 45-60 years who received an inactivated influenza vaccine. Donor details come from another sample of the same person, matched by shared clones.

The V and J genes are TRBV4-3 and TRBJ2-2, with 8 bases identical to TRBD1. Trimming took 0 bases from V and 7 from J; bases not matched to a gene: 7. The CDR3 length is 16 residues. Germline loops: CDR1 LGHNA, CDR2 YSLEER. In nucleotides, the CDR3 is TGCGCCAGCAGCCAAGATGCGCAGGGGGCCGACGGGGAGCTGTTTTTT. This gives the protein CASSQDAQGADGELFF.

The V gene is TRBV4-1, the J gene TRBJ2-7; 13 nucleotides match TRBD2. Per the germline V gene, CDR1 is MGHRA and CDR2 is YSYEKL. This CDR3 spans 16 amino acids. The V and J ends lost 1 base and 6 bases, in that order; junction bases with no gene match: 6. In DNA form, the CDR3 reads TGCGCCAGCAGCCAAGGGACTAGCGGGGGACTACGCGAGCAGTACTTC. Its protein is CASSQGTSGGLREQYF.

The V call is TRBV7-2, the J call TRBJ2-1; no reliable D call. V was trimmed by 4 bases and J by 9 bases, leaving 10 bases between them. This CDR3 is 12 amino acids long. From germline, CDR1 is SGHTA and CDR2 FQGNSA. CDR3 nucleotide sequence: TGTGCCAGCAGCTCCAGCTTGGTTGAGCAGTTCTTC. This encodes CASSSSLVEQFF. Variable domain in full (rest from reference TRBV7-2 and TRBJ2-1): GAGVSQSPSNKVTEKGKDVELRCDPISGHTALYWYRQSLGQGLEFLIYFQGNSAPDKSGLPSDRFSAERTGGSVSTLTIQRTQQEDSAVYLCASSSSLVEQFFGPGTRLTVL.

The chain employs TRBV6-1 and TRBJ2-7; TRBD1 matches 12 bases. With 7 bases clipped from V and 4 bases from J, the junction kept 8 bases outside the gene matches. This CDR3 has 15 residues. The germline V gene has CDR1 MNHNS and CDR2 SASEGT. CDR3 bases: TGTGCCAGCAAACCCGGGACAGGGGGCGGGTACGAGCAGTACTTC. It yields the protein CASKPGTGGGYEQYF.

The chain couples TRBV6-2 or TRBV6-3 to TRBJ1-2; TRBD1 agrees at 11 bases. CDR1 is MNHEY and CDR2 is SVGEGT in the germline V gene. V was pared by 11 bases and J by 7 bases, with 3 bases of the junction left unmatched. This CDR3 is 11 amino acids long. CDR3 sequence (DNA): TGTGCCGGCGGGACAGGGGGTGGCTACACCTTC. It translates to CAGGTGGGYTF.

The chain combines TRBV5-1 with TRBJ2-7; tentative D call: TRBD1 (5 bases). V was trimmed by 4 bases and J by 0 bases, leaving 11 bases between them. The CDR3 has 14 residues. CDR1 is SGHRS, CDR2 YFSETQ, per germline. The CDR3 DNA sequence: TGCGCCAGCAGCCCTGGGGCCCCCTCCTACGAGCAGTACTTC. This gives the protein CASSPGAPSYEQYF.

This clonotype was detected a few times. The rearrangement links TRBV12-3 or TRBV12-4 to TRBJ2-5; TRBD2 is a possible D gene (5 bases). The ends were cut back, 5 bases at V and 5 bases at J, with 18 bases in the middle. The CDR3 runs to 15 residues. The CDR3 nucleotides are TGTGCCAGCAGTCCACCGGGGATAGGTGGGGAGACCCAGTACTTC. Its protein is CASSPPGIGGETQYF.

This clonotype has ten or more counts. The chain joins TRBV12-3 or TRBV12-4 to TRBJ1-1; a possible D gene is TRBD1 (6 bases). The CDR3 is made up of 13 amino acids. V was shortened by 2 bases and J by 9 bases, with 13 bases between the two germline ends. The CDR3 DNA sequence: TGTGCCAGCAGTTTAAATTACAGGGCAAAAGCTTTCTTT. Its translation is CASSLNYRAKAFF.

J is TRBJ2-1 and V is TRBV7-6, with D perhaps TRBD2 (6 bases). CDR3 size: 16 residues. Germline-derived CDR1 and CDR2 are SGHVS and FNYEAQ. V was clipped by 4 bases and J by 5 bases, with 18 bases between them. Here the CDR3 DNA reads TGTGCCAGCAGCTCAGACCCGGGACTGGGAAACAATGAGCAGTTCTTC. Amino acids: CASSSDPGLGNNEQFF.

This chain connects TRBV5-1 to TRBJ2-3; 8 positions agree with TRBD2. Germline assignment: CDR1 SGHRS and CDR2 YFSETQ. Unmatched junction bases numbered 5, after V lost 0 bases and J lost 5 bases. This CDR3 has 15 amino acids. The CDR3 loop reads CASSLAGLERDTQYF. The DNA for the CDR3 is TGCGCCAGCAGCTTGGCGGGACTAGAAAGAGATACGCAGTATTTT.

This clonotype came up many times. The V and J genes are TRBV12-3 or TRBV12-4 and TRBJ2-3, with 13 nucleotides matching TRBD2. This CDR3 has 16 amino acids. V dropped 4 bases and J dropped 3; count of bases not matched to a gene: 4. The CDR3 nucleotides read TGTGCCAGCAGTTCCACTAGCGGGGGGGCGACAGATACGCAGTATTTT. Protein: CASSSTSGGATDTQYF.

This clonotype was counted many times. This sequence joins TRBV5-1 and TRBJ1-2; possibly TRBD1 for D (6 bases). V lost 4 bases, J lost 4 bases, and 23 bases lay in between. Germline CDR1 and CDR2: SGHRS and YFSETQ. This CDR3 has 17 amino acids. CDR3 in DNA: TGCGCCAGCAGCCCGCGAGGGGGACAACTCGGATCCTATGGCTACACCTTC. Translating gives CASSPRGGQLGSYGYTF.

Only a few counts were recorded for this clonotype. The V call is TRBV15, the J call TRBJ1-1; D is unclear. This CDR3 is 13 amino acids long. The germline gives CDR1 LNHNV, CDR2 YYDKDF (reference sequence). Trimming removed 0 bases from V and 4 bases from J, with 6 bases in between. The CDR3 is CATSREMPTEAFF. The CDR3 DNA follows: TGTGCCACCAGCAGAGAAATGCCCACTGAAGCTTTCTTT.

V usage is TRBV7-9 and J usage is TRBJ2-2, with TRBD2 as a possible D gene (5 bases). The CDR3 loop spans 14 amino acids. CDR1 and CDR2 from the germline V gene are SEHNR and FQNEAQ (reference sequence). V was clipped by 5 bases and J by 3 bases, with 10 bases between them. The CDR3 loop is CASSGGLYTGELFF. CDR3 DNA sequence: TGTGCCAGCAGCGGAGGACTTTACACCGGGGAGCTGTTTTTT.

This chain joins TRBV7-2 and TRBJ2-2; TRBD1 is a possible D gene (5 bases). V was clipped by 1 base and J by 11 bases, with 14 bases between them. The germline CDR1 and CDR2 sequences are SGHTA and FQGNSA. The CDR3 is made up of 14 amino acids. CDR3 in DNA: TGTGCCAGCAGCTTAGAATACAGTCAGGGTGAGCTGTTTTTT. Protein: CASSLEYSQGELFF.

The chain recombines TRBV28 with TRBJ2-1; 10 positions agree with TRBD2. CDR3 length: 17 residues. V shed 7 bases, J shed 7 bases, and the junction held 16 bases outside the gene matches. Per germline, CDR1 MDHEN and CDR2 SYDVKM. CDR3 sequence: CASKDNEGQREGNEQFF. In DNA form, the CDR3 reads TGTGCCAGCAAGGATAACGAAGGACAGCGGGAGGGGAATGAGCAGTTCTTC.

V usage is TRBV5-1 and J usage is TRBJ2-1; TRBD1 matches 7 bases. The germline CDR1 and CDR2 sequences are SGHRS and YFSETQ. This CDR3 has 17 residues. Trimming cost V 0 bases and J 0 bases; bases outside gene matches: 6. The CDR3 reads CASSLEFRDSSYNEQFF. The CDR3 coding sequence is TGCGCCAGCAGCTTGGAATTTAGGGACAGCTCCTACAATGAGCAGTTCTTC. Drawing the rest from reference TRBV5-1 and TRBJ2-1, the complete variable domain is KAGVTQTPRYLIKTRGQQVTLSCSPISGHRSVSWYQQTPGQGLQFLFEYFSETQRNKGNFPGRFSGRQFSNSRSEMNVSTLELGDSALYLCASSLEFRDSSYNEQFFGPGTRLTVL.

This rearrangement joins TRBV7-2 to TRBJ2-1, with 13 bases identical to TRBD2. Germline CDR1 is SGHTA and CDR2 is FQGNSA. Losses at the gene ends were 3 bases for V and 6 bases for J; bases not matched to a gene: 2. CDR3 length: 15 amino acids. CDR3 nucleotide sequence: TGTGCCAGCAGCTTGACTAGCGGGAGGATCAATGAGCAGTTCTTC. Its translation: CASSLTSGRINEQFF.

CDR3 sequence reads: CASSQVPSVNTGELFF. Written as DNA, the CDR3 is TGTGCCAGCAGCCAAGTTCCTAGCGTTAACACCGGGGAGCTGTTTTTT. The chain recombines TRBV3-1 with TRBJ2-2; D might be TRBD2 (6 bases). CDR1 is LGHDT and CDR2 is YNNKEL in the germline V gene (reference sequence). The length of the CDR3 is 16 residues. The ends were cut back, 1 base at V and 2 bases at J, with 11 bases in the middle.

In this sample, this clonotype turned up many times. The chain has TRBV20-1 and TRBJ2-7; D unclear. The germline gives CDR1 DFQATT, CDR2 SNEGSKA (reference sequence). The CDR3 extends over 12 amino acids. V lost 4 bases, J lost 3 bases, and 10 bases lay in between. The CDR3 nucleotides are TGCAGTGCTAAAAGGGAAATCTACGAGCAGTACTTC. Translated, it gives CSAKREIYEQYF.

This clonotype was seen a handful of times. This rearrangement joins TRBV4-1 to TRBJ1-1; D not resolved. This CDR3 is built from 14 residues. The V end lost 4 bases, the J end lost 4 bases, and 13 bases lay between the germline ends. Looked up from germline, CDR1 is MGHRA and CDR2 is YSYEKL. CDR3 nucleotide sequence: TGCGCCAGCAGCCCAGGACGGGCGAGCACTGAAGCTTTCTTT. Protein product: CASSPGRASTEAFF.